Sequencing of this TCR beta chain was carried out in a study of post-analysis software for immune sequencing data. Built from TCR beta cDNA, the libraries had unique molecular identifiers in them. MiXCR was run by TCRdb on the PCR reads, yielding one entry per CDR3 protein. The sample yields under 650,000 distinct CDR3 sequences, around 44% seen once. Source material: blood. The TCR comes from a girl aged 10 to 17 with multiple sclerosis.

CDR3 sequence (DNA): TGTGCCAGCACCCAAGGAGGGACAGGTCGATCTGGGGCCAACGTCCTGACTTTC. Amino acids: CASTQGGTGRSGANVLTF. The rearrangement uses TRBV9 and TRBJ2-6; 8 bases map to TRBD1. Germline loops: CDR1 SGDLS, CDR2 YYNGEE. The CDR3 is 18 residues long. V was pared by 6 bases and J by 1 base, with 12 bases of the junction left unmatched.